The 6 T cell receptor beta chains below were found in one sample sequenced in a study of long-term antiretroviral therapy in people with HIV. Survey level was the resolution at which the v3.0 immunoSEQ assay ran. Assay used: immunoSEQ multiplex PCR; TCRdb lists only in-frame clones, some missing. In the table there are some 23,000 clones, 76% of which are singletons. Specimen: unsorted PBMCs, collected 0.5 years after starting antiretroviral therapy. The receptors were sampled from a middle-aged woman with HIV.

This chain connects TRBV7-2 to TRBJ1-6; D call uncertain. CDR3 size: 14 residues. Germline CDR1 SGHTA, CDR2 FQGNSA. Deletions cut 6 bases from V and 5 bases from J, with 11 bases between. The CDR3 DNA sequence: TGTGCCAGCAGTAGGTTTGAAGATAATTCACCCCTCCACTTT. Translation gives CASSRFEDNSPLHF.

As DNA, the CDR3 is TGTGCCAGCAGTTACTCGGTCGTGTCCCAGTACTTC. It translates to CASSYSVVSQYF. This chain uses TRBV6-6 with TRBJ2-5; D unresolved. The length of the CDR3 is 12 residues. CDR1 is MNHNY, CDR2 SVGAGI, per germline (reference sequence). Trimming shortened V by 0 bases and J by 9 bases, and 8 bases separated the two germline ends.

This rearrangement joins TRBV4-3 to TRBJ2-2; tentatively, D is TRBD1 (7 bases). This CDR3 is 15 amino acids long. The V gene lost 5 bases and the J gene lost 3 bases, with 13 bases spanning the gap. Germline V gives CDR1 LGHNA, CDR2 YSLEER. The CDR3 loop is CASSGGGRDTGELFF. The CDR3 DNA reads TGCGCCAGCAGCGGAGGGGGCCGGGACACCGGGGAGCTGTTTTTT.

In this sample, this clone is medium-sized. The chain couples TRBV19 to TRBJ1-2, with D perhaps matching TRBD1 (6 bases). Trimming took off 10 bases at V and 5 bases at J, with 14 bases between the two ends. This CDR3 is 12 amino acids long. The germline V gene encodes CDR1 LNHDA and CDR2 SQIVND (reference sequence). The CDR3 reads CATSGQGYGYTF. The CDR3 region has the DNA TGTGCCACCAGTGGCCAGGGGTATGGCTACACCTTC.

This clone was seen more than once but under ten times. This chain links TRBV5-5 with TRBJ1-2; D is unclear. The V and J ends lost 4 bases and 5 bases respectively, with 15 bases between them. This CDR3 spans 14 amino acids. Germline CDR1 is SGHKS and CDR2 is YYEKEE (reference sequence). CDR3: CASSDGSRWYGYTF. CDR3 nucleotides: TGTGCCAGCAGCGATGGGTCAAGGTGGTATGGCTACACCTTC.

The J gene is TRBJ2-5, the V gene TRBV7-2, with 11 bases identical to TRBD2. Trimming removed 6 bases from V and 2 bases from J; junction bases left unmatched: 8. This CDR3 has 16 residues. Germline V gene sequence: CDR1 SGHTA, CDR2 FQGNSA. CDR3 sequence reads: CASSRLAGTSQETQYF. The DNA of the CDR3 is TGTGCCAGCAGTCGACTAGCGGGGACTTCGCAAGAGACCCAGTACTTC.